These 18 T cell receptor beta chains came from one sample sequenced in a study of T cell changes during pregnancy in multiple sclerosis. Clones were sequenced by immunoSEQ multiplex PCR, and TCRdb holds only the in-frame ones, with some missing. The sample has 45,000 to 50,000 clones, around nine tenths seen once. Sequenced material: CD4+ T cells from peripheral blood mononuclear cells, taken in the second trimester of pregnancy. These receptors came from a female donor in good health, enrolled as a control in a pregnancy study.

The chain is built from TRBV10-3 and TRBJ2-5; weak D call: TRBD2 (5 bases). Trimming pared 10 bases from V and 1 base from J, leaving 13 bases between. This CDR3 spans 13 amino acids. In germline, CDR1 is ENHRY, CDR2 SYGVKD. CDR3 bases: TGTGCCACCGGGGTGGGAGCCCAAGAGACCCAGTACTTC. Translation gives CATGVGAQETQYF.

The V gene is TRBV9, the J gene TRBJ2-3; D is unclear. The V gene lost 1 base and the J gene lost 6 bases, with 15 bases spanning the gap. Germline V gene lookup returns CDR1 SGDLS and CDR2 YYNGEE. The CDR3 is made up of 15 amino acids. In nucleotides, the CDR3 is TGTGCCAGCAGCGTACTAGTCAGAGGTCTGGATACGCAGTATTTT. Encoded protein: CASSVLVRGLDTQYF.

The rearrangement links TRBV23-1 to TRBJ2-7; D ambiguous. TRBV23-1 is assigned to the ORF class and has an uncertain function. V lost 0 bases to trimming and J lost 3 bases, with 9 bases between them. This CDR3 is 14 amino acids long. DNA of the CDR3: TGCGCCAGCAGTCAATCCCCCCGGGTCTACGAGCAGTACTTC. This codes for CASSQSPRVYEQYF.

The chain combines TRBV5-1 with TRBJ1-1; a possible D gene is TRBD1 (6 bases). With 2 bases removed from V and 1 base from J, the gap between germline ends came to 21 bases. This CDR3 has 18 amino acids. CDR1 is SGHRS and CDR2 is YFSETQ in the germline V gene. The CDR3 DNA reads TGCGCCAGCAGCTTAGGAATCAGAGGGGGTTTTAGGAACACTGAAGCTTTCTTT. As protein: CASSLGIRGGFRNTEAFF.

The rearrangement uses TRBV13 and TRBJ1-3; D is unresolved. CDR1 is PRHDT, CDR2 FYEKMQ, per germline (reference sequence). The CDR3 is made up of 14 amino acids. V was pared by 3 bases and J by 3 bases, with 9 bases between. CDR3 sequence: CASSLRGGGNTIYF. The CDR3 DNA sequence: TGTGCCAGCAGCTTGCGGGGTGGTGGAAACACCATATATTTT.

CDR3 sequence reads: CASSLRLAGAVYNEQFF. The CDR3 bases are TGTGCCAGCAGCTTACGACTAGCGGGGGCCGTATACAATGAGCAGTTCTTC. The rearrangement links TRBV7-3 to TRBJ2-1, with 12 bases aligning to TRBD2. The CDR3 is 17 residues long. The germline V gene encodes CDR1 SGHTA and CDR2 FQGTGA. J gave up 4 bases and V 2 bases, and 6 bases lay outside the gene matches.

The chain carries TRBV5-1 and TRBJ1-6; D unresolved. Germline CDR1 is SGHRS and CDR2 is YFSETQ. The CDR3 has 17 amino acids. V was clipped by 0 bases and J by 11 bases, with 21 bases between them. The DNA of the CDR3 is TGCGCCAGCAGCTTGGCCGGCGTGGGTCCCCGGGGAGCACCCCTCCACTTT. It specifies CASSLAGVGPRGAPLHF.

V and J are TRBV2 and TRBJ2-3; D not resolved. Per germline, CDR1 SNHLY and CDR2 FYNNEI. The length of the CDR3 is 14 residues. Between the trimmed V and J ends, which lost 2 bases and 0 bases, there was a span of 6 bases. This CDR3 is CASSEYTSTDTQYF. Here the CDR3 DNA reads TGTGCCAGCAGTGAATATACTAGCACAGATACGCAGTATTTT. Full variable domain (rest looked up from reference TRBV2 and TRBJ2-3): EPEVTQTPSHQVTQMGQEVILRCVPISNHLYFYWYRQILGQKVEFLVSFYNNEISEKSEIFDDQFSVERPDGSNFTLKIRSTKLEDSAMYFCASSEYTSTDTQYFGPGTRLTVL.

The J gene is TRBJ1-5, the V gene TRBV5-6, with D possibly TRBD1 on 6 matching bases. This CDR3 has 16 residues. Germline V lookup: CDR1 SGHDT, CDR2 YYEEEE. The ends were cut back, 5 bases at V and 4 bases at J, with 19 bases in the middle. The CDR3 DNA sequence: TGTGCCAGCAGTCAAAACGCCGGACAGCAAAATCAGCCCCAGCATTTT. Protein sequence: CASSQNAGQQNQPQHF.

This clone came up once. The genes are TRBV7-2 and TRBJ1-1; tentatively, D is TRBD1 (5 bases). The CDR3 has 15 residues. Deletions cut 2 bases from V and 0 bases from J, with 10 bases between. Looked up from germline, CDR1 is SGHTA and CDR2 is FQGNSA. Here the CDR3 reads CASSLSQGMNTEAFF. The DNA of the CDR3 is TGTGCCAGCAGCTTAAGTCAGGGTATGAACACTGAAGCTTTCTTT.

This chain uses TRBV7-3 with TRBJ1-2; maybe TRBD1 (6 bases). V lost 5 bases to trimming and J lost 2 bases, with 15 bases between them. In germline, CDR1 is SGHTA, CDR2 FQGTGA. The CDR3 extends over 15 amino acids. The CDR3 DNA reads TGTGCCAGCAGCCCGTCCCGGGACACAAACTATGGCTACACCTTC. It yields the protein CASSPSRDTNYGYTF.

The J gene is TRBJ2-3, the V gene TRBV5-4, with TRBD1 identical over 8 bases. The CDR3 has 14 amino acids. Trimming took 4 bases from V and 5 from J; bases not matched to a gene: 6. CDR1 and CDR2 from the germline V gene are SGHNT and YYREEE (reference sequence). This CDR3 reads CASSDNRGKDTQYF. The CDR3 DNA follows: TGTGCCAGCAGCGACAACAGGGGGAAAGATACGCAGTATTTT.

This clone was seen more than once but under ten times. The chain joins TRBV6-4 to TRBJ1-1, with D possibly being TRBD1 (5 bases). The germline CDR1 and CDR2 sequences are MRHNA and SNTAGT. This CDR3 is 13 amino acids long. Trimming took off 5 bases at V and 7 bases at J, with 14 bases between the two ends. CDR3 amino acids: CASSRTGVSEAFF. In DNA form, the CDR3 reads TGTGCCAGCAGTCGGACGGGGGTAAGTGAAGCTTTCTTT.

This clone was counted only a few times. The chain has TRBV5-8 and TRBJ2-6; no clear D. Per germline, CDR1 SGHTS and CDR2 YDEGEE. The CDR3 spans 16 residues. V lost 4 bases and J lost 0, with 11 bases in between. The DNA of the CDR3 is TGTGCCAGCAGCCCACTTCGGAGCTCTGGGGCCAACGTCCTGACTTTC. Amino acids: CASSPLRSSGANVLTF.

The V gene is TRBV7-2, the J gene TRBJ2-3, with 7 nucleotides matching TRBD2. Germline CDR1 SGHTA, CDR2 FQGNSA. Trimming removed 4 bases from V and 6 bases from J; junction bases left unmatched: 7. The CDR3 sequence is 14 residues long. CDR3 bases: TGTGCCAGCAGCTCTCCGGCGGGGGTGGATACGCAGTATTTT. This translates into CASSSPAGVDTQYF.

This chain connects TRBV29-1 to TRBJ1-1, with a possible D match to TRBD1 (6 bases). This CDR3 is built from 13 residues. CDR1 and CDR2 from the germline V gene are SQVTM and ANQGSEA. V gave up 4 bases and J gave up 4 bases, with 13 bases separating them. The CDR3 reads CSVGLGGGTEAFF. The CDR3 nucleotides read TGCAGCGTTGGTCTGGGAGGGGGCACTGAAGCTTTCTTT.

The rearrangement links TRBV11-3 to TRBJ2-1, with 8 bases identical to TRBD1. V trimming: 1 base; J trimming: 8 bases; junction bases outside the gene matches: 7. Per the germline V gene, CDR1 is SGHNT and CDR2 is YENEEA. CDR3 size: 15 residues. The CDR3 region is CASSLGGAGGDEQFF. The CDR3 nucleotides read TGTGCCAGCAGCTTAGGAGGGGCAGGGGGCGATGAGCAGTTCTTC. Drawing the rest from reference TRBV11-3 and TRBJ2-1, the complete variable domain is EAGVVQSPRYKIIEKKQPVAFWCNPISGHNTLYWYLQNLGQGPELLIRYENEEAVDDSQLPKDRFSAERLKGVDSTLKIQPAELGDSAVYLCASSLGGAGGDEQFFGPGTRLTVL.

V and J are TRBV25-1 and TRBJ2-3, with D possibly TRBD2 on 5 matching bases. Trimming pared 2 bases from V and 3 bases from J, leaving 6 bases between. CDR1 MGHDK and CDR2 SYGVNS come from the germline V gene. CDR3 size: 13 residues. CDR3 nucleotides: TGTGCCAGCAGTGAAGGCGGGACAGATACGCAGTATTTT. This translates into CASSEGGTDTQYF. The whole variable domain, filled in from reference TRBV25-1 and TRBJ2-3, reads EADIYQTPRYLVIGTGKKITLECSQTMGHDKMYWYQQDPGMELHLIHYSYGVNSTEKGDLSSESTVSRIRTEHFPLTLESARPSHTSQYLCASSEGGTDTQYFGPGTRLTVL.